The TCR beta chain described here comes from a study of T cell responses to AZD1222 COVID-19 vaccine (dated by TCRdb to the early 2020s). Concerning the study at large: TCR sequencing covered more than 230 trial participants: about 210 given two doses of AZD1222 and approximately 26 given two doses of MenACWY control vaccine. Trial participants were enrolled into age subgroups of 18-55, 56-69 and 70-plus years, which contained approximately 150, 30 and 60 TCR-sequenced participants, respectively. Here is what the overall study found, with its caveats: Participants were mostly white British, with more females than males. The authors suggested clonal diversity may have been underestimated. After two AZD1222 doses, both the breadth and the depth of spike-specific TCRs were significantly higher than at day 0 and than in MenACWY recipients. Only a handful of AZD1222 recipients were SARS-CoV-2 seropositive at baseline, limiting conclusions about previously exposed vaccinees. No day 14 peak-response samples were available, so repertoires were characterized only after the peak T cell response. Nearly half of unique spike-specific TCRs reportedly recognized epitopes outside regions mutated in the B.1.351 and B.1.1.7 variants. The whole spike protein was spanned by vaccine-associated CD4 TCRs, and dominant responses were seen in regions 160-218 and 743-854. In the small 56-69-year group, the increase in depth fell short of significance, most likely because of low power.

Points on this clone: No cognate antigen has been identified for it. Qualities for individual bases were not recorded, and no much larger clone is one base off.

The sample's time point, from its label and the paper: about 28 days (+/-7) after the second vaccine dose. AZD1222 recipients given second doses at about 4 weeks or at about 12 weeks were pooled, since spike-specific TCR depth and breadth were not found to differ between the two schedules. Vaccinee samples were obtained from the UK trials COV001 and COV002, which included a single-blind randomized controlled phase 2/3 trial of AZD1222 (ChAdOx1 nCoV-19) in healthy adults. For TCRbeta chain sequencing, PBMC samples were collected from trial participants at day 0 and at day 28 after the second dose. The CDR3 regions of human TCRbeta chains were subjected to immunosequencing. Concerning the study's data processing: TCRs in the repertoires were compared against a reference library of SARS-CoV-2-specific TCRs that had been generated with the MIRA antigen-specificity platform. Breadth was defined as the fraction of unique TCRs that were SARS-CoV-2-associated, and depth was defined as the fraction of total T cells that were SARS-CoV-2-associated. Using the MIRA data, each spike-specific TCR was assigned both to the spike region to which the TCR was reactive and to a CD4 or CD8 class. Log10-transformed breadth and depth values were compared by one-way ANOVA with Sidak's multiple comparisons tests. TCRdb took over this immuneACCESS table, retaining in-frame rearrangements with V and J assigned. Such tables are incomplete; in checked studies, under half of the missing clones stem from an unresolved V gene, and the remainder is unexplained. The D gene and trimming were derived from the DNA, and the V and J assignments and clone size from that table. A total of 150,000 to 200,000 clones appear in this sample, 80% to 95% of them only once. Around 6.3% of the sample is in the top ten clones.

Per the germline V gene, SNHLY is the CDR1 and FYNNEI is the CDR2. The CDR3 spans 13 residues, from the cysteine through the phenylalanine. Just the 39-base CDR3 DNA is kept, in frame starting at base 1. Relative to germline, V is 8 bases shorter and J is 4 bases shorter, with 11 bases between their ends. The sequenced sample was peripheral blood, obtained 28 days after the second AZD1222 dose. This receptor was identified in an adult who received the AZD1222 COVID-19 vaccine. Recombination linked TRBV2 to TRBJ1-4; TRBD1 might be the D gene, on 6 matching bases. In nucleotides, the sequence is TGTGCCAGCGGTGTACAGGGTAATGAAAAACTGTTTTTT. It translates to CASGVQGNEKLFF.